Listed here are 3 T cell receptor beta chains from one sample, sequenced in a study of vaccination effects on CD4 cells after COVID-19. Assay: immunoSEQ multiplex PCR; the TCRdb copy retains only in-frame clones and omits some. The table lists tens of thousands of clones, roughly 70% of them singletons. ViraFEST expansion of antigen-specific CD4+ T cells with viral peptide pools preceded sequencing. Culturing for about 10 days preceded CD4+ T cell isolation. Vaccinees lacked prior SARS-CoV-2 infection and tested negative for nucleocapsid antibodies. These receptors' targets are unknown. Specimen: CD4+ T cells from PBMCs cultured with SARS-CoV-2 spike peptides, collected before COVID-19 vaccination. These receptors originate from a human donor who received a COVID-19 vaccine.

CDR3 protein: CATSRDPRGNQPQHF. CDR3 nucleotide sequence: TGTGCCACCAGCAGAGATCCTAGGGGGAATCAGCCCCAGCATTTT. The gene calls are TRBV15 and TRBJ1-5; D is possibly TRBD1 (6 bases). The V end lost 0 bases, the J end lost 4 bases, and 10 bases lay between the germline ends. The CDR3 is 15 amino acids. Germline V gives CDR1 LNHNV, CDR2 YYDKDF (reference sequence). Supplemented by reference TRBV15 and TRBJ1-5, the full variable domain reads DAMVIQNPRYQVTQFGKPVTLSCSQTLNHNVMYWYQQKSSQAPKLLFHYYDKDFNNEADTPDNFQSRRPNTSFCFLDIRSPGLGDTAMYLCATSRDPRGNQPQHFGDGTRLSIL.

The gene calls are TRBV7-2 and TRBJ1-2; TRBD1 matches at 10 bases. This CDR3 is built from 15 residues. Germline CDR1 is SGHTA and CDR2 is FQGNSA. The trim removed 5 bases at V and 4 bases at J, leaving 7 bases unmatched. The DNA of the CDR3 is TGTGCCAGCAGCCTTGACAGGGGGCAAGGCTATGGCTACACCTTC. Translated, it gives CASSLDRGQGYGYTF.

This clone was seen only a few times. The CDR3 nucleotides read TGTGCCAGCAGCTTAGGGGACAGGAACACTGAAGCTTTCTTT. Amino acid sequence: CASSLGDRNTEAFF. V and J are TRBV7-9 and TRBJ1-1; 7 bases align to TRBD1. Germline CDR1 is SEHNR and CDR2 is FQNEAQ (reference sequence). Trimming removed 1 base from V and 1 base from J; junction bases left unmatched: 0. The CDR3 has 14 amino acids.